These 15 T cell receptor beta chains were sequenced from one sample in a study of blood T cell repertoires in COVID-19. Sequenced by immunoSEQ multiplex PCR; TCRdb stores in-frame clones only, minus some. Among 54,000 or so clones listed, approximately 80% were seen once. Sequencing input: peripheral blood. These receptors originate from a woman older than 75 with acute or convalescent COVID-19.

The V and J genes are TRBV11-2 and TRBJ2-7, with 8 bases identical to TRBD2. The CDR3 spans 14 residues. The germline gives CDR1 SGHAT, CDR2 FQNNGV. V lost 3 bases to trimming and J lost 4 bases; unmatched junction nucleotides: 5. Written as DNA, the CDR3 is TGTGCCAGCAGCTTTTTACGGGAGGGGTACGAGCAGTACTTC. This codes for CASSFLREGYEQYF.

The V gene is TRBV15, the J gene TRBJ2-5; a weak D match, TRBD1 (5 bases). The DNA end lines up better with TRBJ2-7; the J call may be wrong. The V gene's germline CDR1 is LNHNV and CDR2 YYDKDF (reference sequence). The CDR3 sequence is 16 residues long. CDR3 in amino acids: CATSRDLVQGGDEQYF. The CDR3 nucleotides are TGTGCCACCAGCAGAGATCTTGTCCAGGGTGGCGACGAGCAGTACTTC.

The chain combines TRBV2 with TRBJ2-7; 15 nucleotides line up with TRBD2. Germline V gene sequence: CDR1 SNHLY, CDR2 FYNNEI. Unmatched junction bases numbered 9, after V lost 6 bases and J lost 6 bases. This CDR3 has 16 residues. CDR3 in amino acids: CASRAGLAGGQREQYF. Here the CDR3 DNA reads TGTGCCAGCAGAGCCGGACTAGCGGGAGGGCAACGCGAGCAGTACTTC.

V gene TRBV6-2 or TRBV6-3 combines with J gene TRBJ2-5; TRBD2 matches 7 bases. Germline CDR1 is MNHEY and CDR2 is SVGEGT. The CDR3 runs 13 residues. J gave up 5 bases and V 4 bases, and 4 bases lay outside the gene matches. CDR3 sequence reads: CASSFLGGETQYF. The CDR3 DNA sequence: TGTGCCAGCAGTTTTTTGGGAGGGGAGACCCAGTACTTC.

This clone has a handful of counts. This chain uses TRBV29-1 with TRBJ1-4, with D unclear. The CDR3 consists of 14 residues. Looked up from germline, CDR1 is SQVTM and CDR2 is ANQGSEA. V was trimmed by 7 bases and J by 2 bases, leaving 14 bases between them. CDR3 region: CSATRHSTNEKLFF. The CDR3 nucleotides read TGCAGCGCCACGAGACATTCGACTAATGAAAAACTGTTTTTT.

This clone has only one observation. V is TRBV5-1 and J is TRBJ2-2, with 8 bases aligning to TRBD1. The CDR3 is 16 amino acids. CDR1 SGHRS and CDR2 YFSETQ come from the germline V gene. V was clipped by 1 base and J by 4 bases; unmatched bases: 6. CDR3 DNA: TGCGCCAGCAGCTTGTCGACAGGGGCGGTCACCGGGGAGCTGTTTTTT. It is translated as CASSLSTGAVTGELFF. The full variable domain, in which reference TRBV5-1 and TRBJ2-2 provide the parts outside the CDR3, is KAGVTQTPRYLIKTRGQQVTLSCSPISGHRSVSWYQQTPGQGLQFLFEYFSETQRNKGNFPGRFSGRQFSNSRSEMNVSTLELGDSALYLCASSLSTGAVTGELFFGEGSRLTVL.

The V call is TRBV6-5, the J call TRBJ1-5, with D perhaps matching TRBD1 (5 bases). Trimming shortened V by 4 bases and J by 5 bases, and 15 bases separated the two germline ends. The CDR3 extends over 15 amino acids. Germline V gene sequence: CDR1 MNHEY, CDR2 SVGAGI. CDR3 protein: CASSFGLGADQPQHF. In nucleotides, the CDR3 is TGTGCCAGCAGTTTTGGCCTAGGGGCGGATCAGCCCCAGCATTTT.

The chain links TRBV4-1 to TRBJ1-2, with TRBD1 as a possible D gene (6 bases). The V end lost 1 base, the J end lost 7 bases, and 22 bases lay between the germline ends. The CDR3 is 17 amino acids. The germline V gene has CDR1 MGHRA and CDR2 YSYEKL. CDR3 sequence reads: CASSQVKQMSSRGGYTF. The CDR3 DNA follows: TGCGCCAGCAGCCAAGTGAAACAAATGTCCAGCAGGGGTGGCTACACCTTC.

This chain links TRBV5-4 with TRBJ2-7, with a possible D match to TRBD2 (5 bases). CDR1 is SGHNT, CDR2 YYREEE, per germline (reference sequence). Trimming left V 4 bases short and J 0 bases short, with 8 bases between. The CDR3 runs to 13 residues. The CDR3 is CASSLGVSYEQYF. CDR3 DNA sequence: TGTGCCAGCAGCCTGGGAGTCTCCTACGAGCAGTACTTC.

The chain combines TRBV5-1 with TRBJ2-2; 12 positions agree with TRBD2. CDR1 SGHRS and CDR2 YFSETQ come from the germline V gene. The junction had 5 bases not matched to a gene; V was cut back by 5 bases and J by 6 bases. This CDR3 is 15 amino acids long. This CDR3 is CASRELAGGSGELFF. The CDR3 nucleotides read TGCGCCAGCAGGGAACTAGCGGGAGGTTCCGGGGAGCTGTTTTTT.

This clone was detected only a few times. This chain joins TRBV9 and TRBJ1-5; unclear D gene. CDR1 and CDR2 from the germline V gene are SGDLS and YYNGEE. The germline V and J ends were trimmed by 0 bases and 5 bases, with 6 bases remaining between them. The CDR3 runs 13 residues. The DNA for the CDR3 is TGTGCCAGCAGCGTAGTGGCCGATCAGCCCCAGCATTTT. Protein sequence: CASSVVADQPQHF.

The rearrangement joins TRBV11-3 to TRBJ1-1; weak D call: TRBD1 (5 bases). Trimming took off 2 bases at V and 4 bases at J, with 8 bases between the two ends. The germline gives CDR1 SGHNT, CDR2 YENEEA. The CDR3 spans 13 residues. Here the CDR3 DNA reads TGTGCCAGCAGCTTACACAGGCTCACTGAAGCTTTCTTT. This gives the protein CASSLHRLTEAFF.

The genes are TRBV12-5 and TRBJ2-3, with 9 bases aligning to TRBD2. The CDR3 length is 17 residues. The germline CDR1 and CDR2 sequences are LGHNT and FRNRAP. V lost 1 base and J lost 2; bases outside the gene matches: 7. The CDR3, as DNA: TGTGCTAGTGGTTTGGGTAACCTAGCGGGGACCACAGATACGCAGTATTTT. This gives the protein CASGLGNLAGTTDTQYF. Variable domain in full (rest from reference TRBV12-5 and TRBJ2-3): DARVTQTPRHKVTEMGQEVTMRCQPILGHNTVFWYRQTMMQGLELLAYFRNRAPLDDSGMPKDRFSAEMPDATLATLKIQPSEPRDSAVYFCASGLGNLAGTTDTQYFGPGTRLTVL.

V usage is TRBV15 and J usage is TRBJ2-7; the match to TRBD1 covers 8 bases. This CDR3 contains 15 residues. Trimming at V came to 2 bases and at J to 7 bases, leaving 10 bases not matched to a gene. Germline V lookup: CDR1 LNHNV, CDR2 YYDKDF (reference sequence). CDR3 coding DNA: TGTGCCACCAGCAGAACCCAGGGGGCGCGGTCGGAGCAGTACTTC. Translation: CATSRTQGARSEQYF.

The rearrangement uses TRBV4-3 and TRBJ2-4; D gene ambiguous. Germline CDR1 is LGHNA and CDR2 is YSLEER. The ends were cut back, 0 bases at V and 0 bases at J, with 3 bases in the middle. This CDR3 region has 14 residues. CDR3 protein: CASSQDIAKNIQYF. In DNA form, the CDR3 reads TGCGCCAGCAGCCAAGACATAGCCAAAAACATTCAGTACTTC.